These 23 T cell receptor beta chains were sequenced from one sample in a study of blood T cell repertoires in COVID-19. Profiled with immunoSEQ multiplex PCR; TCRdb holds only in-frame clones, not every one. The sample consists of about 440,000 clones, 90% of them appearing once. The sequenced material came from PBMCs or T cells enriched from blood (not recorded which). The source is a man aged 18 to 29 who had recovered from COVID-19.

This rearrangement joins TRBV6-6 to TRBJ1-3; unclear D gene. The CDR3 covers 13 residues. V gave up 11 bases and J gave up 4 bases, with 15 bases separating them. Germline values: CDR1 MNHNY, CDR2 SVGAGI (reference sequence). CDR3 amino acids: CACGKSLGNTIYF. CDR3 nucleotide sequence: TGTGCCTGCGGGAAGAGTTTAGGAAACACCATATATTTT.

A single count supports this clone. The rearrangement joins TRBV21-1 to TRBJ2-1; TRBD2 reflects the table's D call only, with no check against the DNA. TRBV21-1 is a pseudogene. This CDR3 region has 20 residues. CDR3 residues: CASSSLTGGLAGGHYNEQFF. CDR3 bases: TGTGCCAGCAGCTCCCTGACCGGAGGACTAGCGGGAGGGCACTACAATGAGCAGTTCTTC.

This rearrangement joins TRBV4-1 to TRBJ2-1; 9 nucleotides align to TRBD2. CDR1 is MGHRA, CDR2 YSYEKL, per germline. V lost 6 bases to trimming and J lost 6 bases; unmatched junction nucleotides: 9. The CDR3 is made up of 15 amino acids. CDR3 residues: CASRRGLAGSNEQFF. In DNA, the CDR3 is TGCGCCAGCAGACGGGGACTAGCAGGCTCCAATGAGCAGTTCTTC.

This clone has only one observation. This chain links TRBV19 with TRBJ2-4; D may be TRBD1 (6 bases). The CDR3 runs to 16 residues. The ends were cut back, 5 bases at V and 0 bases at J, with 14 bases in the middle. The germline CDR1 and CDR2 sequences are LNHDA and SQIVND (reference sequence). Here the CDR3 reads CASSLGQTLAKNIQYF. CDR3 bases: TGTGCCAGTAGTCTTGGACAGACTCTAGCCAAAAACATTCAGTACTTC.

The chain combines TRBV12-5 with TRBJ1-2, with D maybe TRBD1 (5 bases). The CDR3 has 14 amino acids. Per the germline V gene, CDR1 is LGHNT and CDR2 is FRNRAP. Trimming pared 6 bases from V and 5 bases from J, leaving 16 bases between. The CDR3 loop is CASGSGYHMYGYTF. Written as DNA, the CDR3 is TGTGCTAGTGGATCAGGGTACCATATGTATGGCTACACCTTC.

The chain has TRBV7-2 and TRBJ2-3; the D gene is possibly TRBD2 (5 bases). This CDR3 region has 15 residues. Looked up from germline, CDR1 is SGHTA and CDR2 is FQGNSA. The V and J ends lost 5 bases and 2 bases respectively, with 14 bases between them. The CDR3 loop is CASSPGSGYTDTQYF. CDR3 nucleotides: TGTGCCAGCAGCCCGGGGTCCGGGTACACAGATACGCAGTATTTT.

This chain joins TRBV7-9 and TRBJ1-4; no clear D gene. Germline V gene sequence: CDR1 SEHNR, CDR2 FQNEAQ (reference sequence). Trimming shortened V by 3 bases and J by 3 bases, and 5 bases separated the two germline ends. This CDR3 contains 13 residues. The CDR3 here is CASSFVSNEKLFF. DNA of the CDR3: TGTGCCAGCAGCTTCGTTTCTAATGAAAAACTGTTTTTT.

The V gene is TRBV4-1, the J gene TRBJ1-3; TRBD1 aligns across 10 bases. The length of the CDR3 is 16 residues. The germline gives CDR1 MGHRA, CDR2 YSYEKL. The junction had 8 bases not matched to a gene; V was cut back by 5 bases and J by 4 bases. The CDR3: CASSTRQGAIGNTIYF. CDR3 bases: TGCGCCAGCAGCACGCGACAGGGGGCGATAGGAAACACCATATATTTT.

V and J are TRBV29-1 and TRBJ1-4, with D maybe TRBD1 (5 bases). The CDR3 runs to 13 residues. The germline gives CDR1 SQVTM, CDR2 ANQGSEA. Trimming took 2 bases from V and 5 from J, leaving 9 bases between them. The CDR3 nucleotides are TGCAGCGTTGAAACGGACAACAATGAAAAACTGTTTTTT. As protein: CSVETDNNEKLFF.

The V call is TRBV13, the J call TRBJ1-3; D possibly corresponds to TRBD1 (5 bases). The germline gives CDR1 PRHDT, CDR2 FYEKMQ (reference sequence). This CDR3 contains 15 residues. The V and J ends lost 4 bases and 4 bases respectively, with 14 bases between them. This CDR3 is CASSSTRAGGNTIYF. Here the CDR3 DNA reads TGTGCCAGCAGCTCCACCCGCGCAGGGGGAAACACCATATATTTT.

V and J are TRBV28 and TRBJ2-7; 9 bases are a match to TRBD1. Per germline, CDR1 MDHEN and CDR2 SYDVKM. The CDR3 runs 15 residues. J was trimmed by 5 bases and V by 4 bases; bases with no gene match: 9. This chain's CDR3 is CASSSPGTGSHEQYF. In nucleotides, the CDR3 is TGTGCCAGCAGTTCCCCCGGGACAGGGTCCCACGAGCAGTACTTC.

The V and J genes are TRBV28 and TRBJ2-7; weak D call: TRBD1 (8 bases). The germline V and J ends were trimmed by 5 bases and 5 bases, with 19 bases remaining between them. CDR1 MDHEN and CDR2 SYDVKM come from the germline V gene. The CDR3 extends over 15 amino acids. CDR3 amino acids: CASSNGQGGYHEQYF. CDR3 coding DNA: TGTGCCAGCAGTAATGGACAGGGAGGGTACCACGAGCAGTACTTC.

The rearrangement joins TRBV11-2 to TRBJ2-5; D is unclear. This CDR3 is 13 amino acids long. Deletions cut 5 bases from V and 4 bases from J, with 11 bases between. The germline gives CDR1 SGHAT, CDR2 FQNNGV. The CDR3 DNA reads as TGTGCCAGCAGCCCGGCGGATCGAGAGACCCAGTACTTC. It codes for CASSPADRETQYF.

The chain carries TRBV10-2 and TRBJ2-2; D remains ambiguous. Germline V lookup: CDR1 WSHSY, CDR2 SAAADI. Deletions cut 4 bases from V and 2 bases from J, with 5 bases between. CDR3 length: 13 residues. The DNA for the CDR3 is TGCGCCAGCAGTGGCGGTAACACCGGGGAGCTGTTTTTT. Protein: CASSGGNTGELFF.

The V gene is TRBV13, the J gene TRBJ2-5; a weak D match, TRBD1 (6 bases). This CDR3 contains 15 residues. CDR1 and CDR2 from the germline V gene are PRHDT and FYEKMQ (reference sequence). With 4 bases removed from V and 2 bases from J, the gap between germline ends came to 14 bases. The CDR3 reads CASSSRDKGQETQYF. In DNA form, the CDR3 reads TGTGCCAGCAGCTCTAGGGACAAGGGGCAAGAGACCCAGTACTTC.

This chain uses TRBV30 with TRBJ2-1; tentatively, D is TRBD1 (6 bases). V gave up 2 bases and J gave up 12 bases, with 17 bases separating them. CDR1 and CDR2 (germline): GTSNPN, SVGIG (reference sequence). There are 13 residues in the CDR3. The CDR3 nucleotides read TGTGCCTGGAGTCCGAACAGGGACACAGCGCAGTTCTTC. Encoded protein: CAWSPNRDTAQFF.

The rearrangement links TRBV19 to TRBJ2-2, with D possibly TRBD2 on 5 matching bases. V was pared by 6 bases and J by 3 bases, with 11 bases between. This CDR3 spans 14 amino acids. The germline CDR1 and CDR2 sequences are LNHDA and SQIVND (reference sequence). The CDR3 DNA sequence: TGTGCCAGTAGCTCTCCGGGGTACACCGGGGAGCTGTTTTTT. This codes for CASSSPGYTGELFF.

This rearrangement joins TRBV5-5 to TRBJ2-3; maybe TRBD2 (5 bases). Germline CDR1 reads SGHKS; CDR2 reads YYEKEE (reference sequence). Trimming took off 2 bases at V and 6 bases at J, with 13 bases between the two ends. The length of the CDR3 is 14 residues. Here the CDR3 DNA reads TGTGCCAGCAGCTTCGGGCTAGCTCCTGATACGCAGTATTTT. Residues: CASSFGLAPDTQYF.

The rearrangement uses TRBV28 and TRBJ1-1; the match to TRBD1 covers 7 bases. CDR3 size: 16 residues. After removal of 3 bases from V and 3 bases from J, the junction contained 10 bases not matched to a gene. Germline CDR1 reads MDHEN; CDR2 reads SYDVKM. CDR3 bases: TGTGCCAGCAGTTTTGGTTCGACAGGGCGGGACACTGAAGCTTTCTTT. Its translation is CASSFGSTGRDTEAFF.

CDR3 bases: TGTGCCAGCAGTGAAGCGGCCGGGGAGGGCGGCTACACCTTC. It codes for CASSEAAGEGGYTF. The chain recombines TRBV6-1 with TRBJ1-2; D remains unclear. Looked up from germline, CDR1 is MNHNS and CDR2 is SASEGT. The CDR3 is 14 residues long. V was cut by 0 bases and J by 8 bases, with 13 bases left in between.

This sequence joins TRBV28 and TRBJ2-5; TRBD1 might be the D (5 bases). The CDR3 totals 13 residues. The V end was cut by 5 bases, the J end by 6 bases, with 13 bases between. Germline loops: CDR1 MDHEN, CDR2 SYDVKM. The CDR3 protein is CASSEQVVKTQYF. In DNA, the CDR3 is TGTGCCAGCAGTGAACAGGTCGTGAAGACCCAGTACTTC.

In its sample, this clone was seen a few times. V is TRBV10-1 and J is TRBJ2-7; 10 nucleotides match TRBD2. The length of the CDR3 is 14 residues. The J segment lost 5 bases and the V segment lost 3 bases, leaving 4 bases of the junction unmatched. CDR1 WNHNN and CDR2 SYGVQD come from the germline V gene (reference sequence). The CDR3 region has the DNA TGCGCCAGCAGTGAAGTCCTAGCGGGAGACGAGCAGTACTTC. Its translation: CASSEVLAGDEQYF.

This clone was counted between two and nine times. The chain uses TRBV10-3 and TRBJ2-7; maybe TRBD2 (6 bases). This CDR3 has 16 amino acids. Germline assignment: CDR1 ENHRY and CDR2 SYGVKD. The V end was cut by 6 bases, the J end by 7 bases, with 25 bases between. CDR3 sequence (DNA): TGTGCCATCAGGGAAACTGAGACTAGTCCCTCTTTGGAGCAGTACTTC. Its protein product is CAIRETETSPSLEQYF.